Listed below are T cell receptor beta chains from one sample, sequenced in a study of blood T cell repertoires in COVID-19. Generated by immunoSEQ multiplex PCR, the TCRdb table keeps only in-frame clones and is missing some. The table records around 150,000 clones, around 90% of them present only once. The sequenced sample was peripheral blood. The source of these receptors is a human donor in a cohort sampled during active COVID-19. The CDR3 runs from the conserved cysteine through the conserved F or W.

v_call cdr3_aa
TRBV3-1/TRBV3-2 CASSHGGSYGYTF
TRBV5-1 CASSPSPSTGRLGTGELFF
TRBV7-3 CASSSSGGARDTQYF
TRBV5-1 CASSLVGRAGEQYF
TRBV24-1 CATSGPSDSYNEQFF
TRBV6-5 CASRTPGVGEQYF
TRBV21-1 CASSKEGARGYTF
TRBV5-5 CASSLASGSYEQYF
TRBV9 CASSLNTGGEQYF
TRBV6-5 CASSSGQQLSYEQYF
TRBV5-1 CASSSSGTGFQYTF
TRBV12-5 CASGSGVNYGYTF
TRBV5-5 CASSPPGLAGGKETQYF
TRBV7-2 CASSSLAGGSEQYF
TRBV9 CASSTDRGLGYGYTF